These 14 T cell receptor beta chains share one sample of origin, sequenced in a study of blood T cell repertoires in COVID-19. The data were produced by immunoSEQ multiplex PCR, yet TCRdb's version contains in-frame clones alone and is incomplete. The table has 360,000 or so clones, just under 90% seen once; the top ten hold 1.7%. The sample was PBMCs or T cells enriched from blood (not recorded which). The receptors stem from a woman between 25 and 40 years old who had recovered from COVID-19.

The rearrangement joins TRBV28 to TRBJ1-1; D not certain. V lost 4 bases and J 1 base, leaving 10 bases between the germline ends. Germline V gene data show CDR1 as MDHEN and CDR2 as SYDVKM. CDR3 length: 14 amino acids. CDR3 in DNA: TGTGCCAGCAGTTCCACTCCCCGGAACACTGAAGCTTTCTTT. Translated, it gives CASSSTPRNTEAFF.

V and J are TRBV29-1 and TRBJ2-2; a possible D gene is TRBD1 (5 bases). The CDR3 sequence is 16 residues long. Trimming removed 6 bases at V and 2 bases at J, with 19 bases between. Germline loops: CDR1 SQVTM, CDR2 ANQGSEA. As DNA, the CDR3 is TGCAGCGTCTTCTCCTGGACAACCTTTAACACCGGGGAGCTGTTTTTT. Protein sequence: CSVFSWTTFNTGELFF.

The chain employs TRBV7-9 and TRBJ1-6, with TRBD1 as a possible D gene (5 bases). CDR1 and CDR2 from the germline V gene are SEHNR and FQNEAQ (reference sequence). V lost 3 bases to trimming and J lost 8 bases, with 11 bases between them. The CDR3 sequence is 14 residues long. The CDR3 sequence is CASSFQGSHSPLHF. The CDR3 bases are TGTGCCAGCAGCTTCCAGGGTTCTCATTCACCCCTCCACTTT.

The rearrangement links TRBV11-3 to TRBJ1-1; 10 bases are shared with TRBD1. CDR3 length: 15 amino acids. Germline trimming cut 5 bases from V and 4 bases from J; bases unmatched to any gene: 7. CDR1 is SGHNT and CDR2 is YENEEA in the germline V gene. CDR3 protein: CASSPRGTGATEAFF. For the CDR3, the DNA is TGTGCCAGCAGCCCTCGCGGGACAGGGGCCACTGAAGCTTTCTTT.

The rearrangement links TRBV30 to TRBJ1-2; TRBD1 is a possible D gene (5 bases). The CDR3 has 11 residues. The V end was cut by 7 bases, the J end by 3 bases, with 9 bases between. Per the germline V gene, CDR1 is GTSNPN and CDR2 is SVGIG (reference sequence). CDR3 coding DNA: TGTGCCTTGGACAAGGACTATGGCTACACCTTC. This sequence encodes CALDKDYGYTF.

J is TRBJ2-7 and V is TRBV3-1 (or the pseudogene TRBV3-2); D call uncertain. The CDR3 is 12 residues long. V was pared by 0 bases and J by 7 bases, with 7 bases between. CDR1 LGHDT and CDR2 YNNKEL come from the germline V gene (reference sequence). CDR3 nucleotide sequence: TGTGCCAGCAGCCAAGAGGGCCGGGAGCAGTACTTC. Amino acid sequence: CASSQEGREQYF.

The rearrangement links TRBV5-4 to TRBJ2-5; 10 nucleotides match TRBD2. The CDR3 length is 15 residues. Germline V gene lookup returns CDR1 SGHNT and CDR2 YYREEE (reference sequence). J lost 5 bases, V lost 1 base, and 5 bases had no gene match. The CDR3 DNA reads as TGTGCCAGCAGCTTGAGCGGGGGGGCTGGGGAGACCCAGTACTTC. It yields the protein CASSLSGGAGETQYF. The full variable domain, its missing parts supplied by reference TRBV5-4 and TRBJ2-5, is ETGVTQSPTHLIKTRGQQVTLRCSSQSGHNTVSWYQQALGQGPQFIFQYYREEENGRGNFPPRFSGLQFPNYSSELNVNALELDDSALYLCASSLSGGAGETQYFGPGTRLLVL.

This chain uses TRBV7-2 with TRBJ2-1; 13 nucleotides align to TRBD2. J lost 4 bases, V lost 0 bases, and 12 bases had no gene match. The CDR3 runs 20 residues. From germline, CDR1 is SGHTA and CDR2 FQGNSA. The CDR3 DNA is TGTGCCAGCAGCTTAGCGAGGTGGACTAGCGGGAGTTCGGGGTACAATGAGCAGTTCTTC. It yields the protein CASSLARWTSGSSGYNEQFF.

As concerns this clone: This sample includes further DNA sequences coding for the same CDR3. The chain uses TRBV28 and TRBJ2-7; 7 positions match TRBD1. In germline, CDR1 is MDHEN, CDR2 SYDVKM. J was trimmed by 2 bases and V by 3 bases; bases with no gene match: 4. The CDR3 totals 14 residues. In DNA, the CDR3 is TGTGCCAGCAGTTTGGCAGGGGGAGCCTACGAGCAGTACTTC. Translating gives CASSLAGGAYEQYF.

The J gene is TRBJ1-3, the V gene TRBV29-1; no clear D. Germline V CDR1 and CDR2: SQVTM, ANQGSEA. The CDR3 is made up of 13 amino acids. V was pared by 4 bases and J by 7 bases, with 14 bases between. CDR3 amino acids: CSVGGLASNTIYF. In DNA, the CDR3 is TGCAGCGTTGGTGGGTTAGCGAGTAACACCATATATTTT.

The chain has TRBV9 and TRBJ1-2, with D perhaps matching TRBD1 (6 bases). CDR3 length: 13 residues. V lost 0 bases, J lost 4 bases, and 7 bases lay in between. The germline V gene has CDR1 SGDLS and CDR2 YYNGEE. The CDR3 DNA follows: TGTGCCAGCAGCGTAGGACAGGCCTATGGCTACACCTTC. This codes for CASSVGQAYGYTF.

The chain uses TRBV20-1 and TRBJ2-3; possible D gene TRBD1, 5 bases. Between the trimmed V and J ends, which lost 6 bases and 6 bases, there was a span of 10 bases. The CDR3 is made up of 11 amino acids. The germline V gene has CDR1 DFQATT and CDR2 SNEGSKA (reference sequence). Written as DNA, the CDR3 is TGCAGTGCAGGGGCAGGGGATACGCAGTATTTT. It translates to CSAGAGDTQYF.

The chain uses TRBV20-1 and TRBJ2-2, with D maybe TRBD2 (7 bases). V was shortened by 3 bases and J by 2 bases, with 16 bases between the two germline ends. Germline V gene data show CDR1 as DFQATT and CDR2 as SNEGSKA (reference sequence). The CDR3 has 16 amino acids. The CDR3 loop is CSASGGREINTGELFF. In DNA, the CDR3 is TGCAGTGCTAGTGGGGGGCGGGAGATTAACACCGGGGAGCTGTTTTTT.

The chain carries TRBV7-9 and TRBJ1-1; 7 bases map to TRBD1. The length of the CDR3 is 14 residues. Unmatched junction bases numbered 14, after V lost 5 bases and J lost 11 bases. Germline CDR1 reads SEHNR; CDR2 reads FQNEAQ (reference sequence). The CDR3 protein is CASSPKMDRWEAFF. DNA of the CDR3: TGTGCCAGCAGCCCCAAAATGGACAGGTGGGAGGCTTTCTTT.